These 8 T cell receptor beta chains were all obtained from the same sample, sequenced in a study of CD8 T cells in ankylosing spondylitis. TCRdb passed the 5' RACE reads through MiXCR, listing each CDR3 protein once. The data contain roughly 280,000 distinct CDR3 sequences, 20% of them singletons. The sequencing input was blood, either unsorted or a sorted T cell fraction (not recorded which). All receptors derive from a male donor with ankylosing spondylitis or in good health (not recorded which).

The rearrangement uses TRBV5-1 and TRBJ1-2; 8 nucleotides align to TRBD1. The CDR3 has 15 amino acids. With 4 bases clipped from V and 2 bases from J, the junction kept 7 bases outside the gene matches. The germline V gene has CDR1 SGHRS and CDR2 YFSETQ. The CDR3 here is CASSIGTGENYGYTF. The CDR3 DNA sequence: TGCGCCAGCAGCATCGGGACAGGCGAAAACTATGGCTACACCTTC.

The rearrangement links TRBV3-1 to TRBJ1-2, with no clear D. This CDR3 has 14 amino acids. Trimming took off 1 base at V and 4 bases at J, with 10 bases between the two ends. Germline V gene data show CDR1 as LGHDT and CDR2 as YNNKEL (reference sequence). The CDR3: CASSQAGDGYGYTF. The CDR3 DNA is TGTGCCAGCAGCCAAGCTGGGGATGGCTATGGCTACACCTTC.

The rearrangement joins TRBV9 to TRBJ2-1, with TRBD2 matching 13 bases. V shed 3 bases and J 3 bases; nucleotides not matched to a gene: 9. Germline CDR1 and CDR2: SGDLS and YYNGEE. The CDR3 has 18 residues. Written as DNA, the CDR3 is TGTGCCAGCAGCGACGGGACTAGCGGGATAGGGATCTACAATGAGCAGTTCTTC. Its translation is CASSDGTSGIGIYNEQFF.

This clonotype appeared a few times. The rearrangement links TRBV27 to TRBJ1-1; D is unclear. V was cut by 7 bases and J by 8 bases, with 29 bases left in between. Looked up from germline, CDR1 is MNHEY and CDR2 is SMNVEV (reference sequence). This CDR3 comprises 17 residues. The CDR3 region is CASKMLGVRDLHAEAFF. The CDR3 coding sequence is TGTGCCAGCAAGATGCTTGGTGTCCGGGATTTGCATGCAGAAGCTTTCTTT.

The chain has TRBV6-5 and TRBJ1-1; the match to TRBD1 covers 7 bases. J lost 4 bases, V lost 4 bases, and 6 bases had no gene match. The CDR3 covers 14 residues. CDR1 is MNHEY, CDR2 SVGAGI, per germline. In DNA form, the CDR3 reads TGTGCCAGCAGTTCGGGACAGCAATCCACTGAAGCTTTCTTT. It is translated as CASSSGQQSTEAFF.

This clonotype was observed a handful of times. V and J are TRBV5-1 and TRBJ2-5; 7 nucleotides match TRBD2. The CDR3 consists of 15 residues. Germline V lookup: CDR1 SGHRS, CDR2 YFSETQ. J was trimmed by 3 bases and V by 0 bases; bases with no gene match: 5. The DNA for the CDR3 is TGCGCCAGCAGCTTGGAATTCGGGACTAAAGAGACCCAGTACTTC. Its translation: CASSLEFGTKETQYF.

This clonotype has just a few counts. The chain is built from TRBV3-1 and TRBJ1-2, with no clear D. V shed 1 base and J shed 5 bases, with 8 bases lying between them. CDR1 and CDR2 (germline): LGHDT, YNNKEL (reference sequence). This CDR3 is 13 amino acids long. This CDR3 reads CASSQVRGYGYTF. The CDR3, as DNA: TGTGCCAGCAGCCAAGTACGTGGGTATGGCTACACCTTC.

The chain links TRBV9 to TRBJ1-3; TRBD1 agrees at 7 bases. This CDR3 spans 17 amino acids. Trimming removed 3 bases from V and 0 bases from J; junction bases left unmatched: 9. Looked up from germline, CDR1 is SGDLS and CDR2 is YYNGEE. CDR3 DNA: TGTGCCAGCAGCGGAAACACCGGGACAGACTCTGGAAACACCATATATTTT. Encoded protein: CASSGNTGTDSGNTIYF.